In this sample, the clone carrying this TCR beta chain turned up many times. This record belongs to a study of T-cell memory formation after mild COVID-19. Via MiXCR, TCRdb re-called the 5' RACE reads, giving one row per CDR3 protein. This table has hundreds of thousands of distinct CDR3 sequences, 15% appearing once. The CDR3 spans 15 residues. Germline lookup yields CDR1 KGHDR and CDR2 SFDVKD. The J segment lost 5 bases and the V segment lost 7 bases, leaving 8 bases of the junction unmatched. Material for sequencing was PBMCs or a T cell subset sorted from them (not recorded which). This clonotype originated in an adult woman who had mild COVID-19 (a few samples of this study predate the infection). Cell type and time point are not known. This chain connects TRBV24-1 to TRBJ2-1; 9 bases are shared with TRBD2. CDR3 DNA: TGTGCCACCAGATCGGCGGGAGGGCCGAACAATGAGCAGTTCTTC. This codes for CATRSAGGPNNEQFF.